This T cell receptor (beta chain) was recovered during a study of T cells in women clearing cervical HPV infection. The overall study: Controls' single incident HPV16 infection cleared within 12 months without precancer.

The table came from immunoSEQ multiplex PCR; TCRdb's copy has only in-frame clones and leaves some out. In all, the sample yields fewer than 50,000 clones. Sequencing used blood buffy coat. The TCR was taken from a woman between 18 and 75 years old with a cervical HPV16 infection that either progressed to CIN3+ or cleared (not recorded which).

This CDR3 is CASSESIMGSAASTQYF. The CDR3 bases that were read are TGCGCCAGCAGTGAGTCGATAATGGGCTCGGCCGCGTCTACG. The chain joins TRBV10-1 to TRBJ2-3; D call uncertain. The read ends 3 residues before the CDR3 terminus; that terminus is restored from the germline J gene. CDR1 and CDR2 from the germline V gene are WNHNN and SYGVQD (reference sequence). V shed 0 bases and J shed 8 bases, with 21 bases lying between them. This CDR3 spans 17 amino acids.